This T cell receptor beta chain was recorded in a study of cytomegalovirus exposure and HLA in healthy donors. Study findings and constraints: CMV serostatus was the only immune exposure information that was available. Because they were indistinguishable, some V segments, including TRBV6-2 and TRBV6-3, were excluded.

CDR3 length equals 18 residues. The germline gives CDR1 SGHVS, CDR2 FNYEAQ. V was clipped by 0 bases and J by 5 bases; unmatched bases: 14. As to this clone: Its target is unknown.

With 60 Vbeta and 13 Jbeta primers, the PCR was carried out. Generated by immunoSEQ multiplex PCR, the TCRdb table keeps only in-frame clones and is missing some. The table lists some 140,000 clones, around 75% of them singletons, with 2.5% to 3.5% in the top ten. The donors were healthy bone marrow donors. Sampled while nominally healthy, donors likely had unrecorded immune exposures. This chain joins TRBV7-6 and TRBJ2-7; 9 nucleotides match TRBD1. This clonotype was sampled from a female donor in good health and CMV-seronegative. Sequences were obtained from PBMCs. CDR3: CASSLARAGGQGVHEQYF. The CDR3 nucleotides read TGTGCCAGCAGCTTAGCCCGAGCAGGGGGACAGGGAGTCCACGAGCAGTACTTC.